This T cell receptor beta chain was sequenced in a study of T cell responses to AZD1222 COVID-19 vaccine. V lost 1 base, J lost 0 bases, and 13 bases lay in between. There are 17 residues in the CDR3. Germline V gene data show CDR1 as LNHDA and CDR2 as SQIVND (reference sequence). Data came from immunoSEQ multiplex PCR; TCRdb stores just in-frame clones and leaves some out. The sample has some 14,000 clones; 84% are singletons. Sequenced here: peripheral blood, sampled 28 days after the second AZD1222 dose. The receptor was derived from an adult who received the AZD1222 COVID-19 vaccine. V is TRBV19 and J is TRBJ1-5, with a weak D call TRBD1 (5 bases). The CDR3 is CASSIGPGGGSNQPQHF. The CDR3 DNA sequence: TGTGCCAGTAGTATAGGGCCCGGCGGGGGTAGCAATCAGCCCCAGCATTTT.